A selection of T cell receptor beta chains follows, all from one sample in a study of PD-1 blockade in classical Hodgkin lymphoma. Sequenced by immunoSEQ multiplex PCR; TCRdb stores in-frame clones only, minus some. The sample shows approximately 30,000 clones, around 77% of them seen only once. The material sequenced was peripheral blood mononuclear cells (PBMCs), taken before the fourth cycle of nivolumab. These receptors were collected from a human donor with classical Hodgkin lymphoma. Both conserved end residues are part of each CDR3. The order of the fields is J gene, D gene, clone size, V gene, CDR3 DNA, CDR3 protein. The D gene is left open where the match is weak. Size values are once, few and many counts, or a class for expanded clones, and some rows have none.

j_call: TRBJ2-1; d_call: -; clone_size: -; v_call: TRBV20-1; cdr3_nt: TGCAGTGCTAGATTAGGCTGGGAGCAGTTCTTC; cdr3_aa: CSARLGWEQFF
j_call: TRBJ2-7; d_call: -; clone_size: -; v_call: TRBV7-9; cdr3_nt: TGTGCCAGCAGCTTTAGGGGGGATACAACCTACGAGCAGTACTTC; cdr3_aa: CASSFRGDTTYEQYF
j_call: TRBJ2-7; d_call: -; clone_size: -; v_call: TRBV7-9; cdr3_nt: TGTGCCAGCAGCTTATCGCTCGGGGATGCAAGCCCCTACGAGCAGTACTTC; cdr3_aa: CASSLSLGDASPYEQYF
j_call: TRBJ2-2; d_call: -; clone_size: -; v_call: TRBV11-2; cdr3_nt: TGTGCCAGCAGCTTAGCTAGCGCGAACACCGGGGAGCTGTTTTTT; cdr3_aa: CASSLASANTGELFF
j_call: TRBJ2-7; d_call: -; clone_size: -; v_call: TRBV27; cdr3_nt: TGTGCCAGCAGACCACCCCTGGGGGAGCAGTACTTC; cdr3_aa: CASRPPLGEQYF
j_call: TRBJ1-1; d_call: -; clone_size: -; v_call: TRBV27; cdr3_nt: TGTGCCAGCAGTTTAAAGGACACCACTGAAGCTTTCTTT; cdr3_aa: CASSLKDTTEAFF
j_call: TRBJ2-2; d_call: -; clone_size: -; v_call: TRBV28; cdr3_nt: TGTGCCAGCAAACAATACGGCGCCAATCTGAATGGGGAGCTGTTTTTT; cdr3_aa: CASKQYGANLNGELFF
j_call: TRBJ2-2; d_call: TRBD2; clone_size: -; v_call: TRBV28; cdr3_nt: TGTGCCAGCAGCCCACCTACCCCCGGGACTAGCGAGACCTTGAACACCGGGGAGCTGTTTTTT; cdr3_aa: CASSPPTPGTSETLNTGELFF
j_call: TRBJ1-2; d_call: TRBD1; clone_size: few; v_call: TRBV28; cdr3_nt: TGTGCCAGTCAACACGGTAGGGGGCGTATCTATGGCTACACCTTC; cdr3_aa: CASQHGRGRIYGYTF
j_call: TRBJ1-4; d_call: -; clone_size: -; v_call: TRBV5-1; cdr3_nt: TGCGCCAGCAGCTTGGGAGGGCAGTTTAATGAAAAACTGTTTTTT; cdr3_aa: CASSLGGQFNEKLFF
j_call: TRBJ1-1; d_call: -; clone_size: -; v_call: TRBV6-5; cdr3_nt: TGTGCCAGCAGTAAAAGCCGACTCTCGGGCGGAGAAGCTTTCTTT; cdr3_aa: CASSKSRLSGGEAFF
j_call: TRBJ1-1; d_call: -; clone_size: few; v_call: TRBV2; cdr3_nt: TGTGCCAGCAGTGAACGGCAGGAAGCTTTCTTT; cdr3_aa: CASSERQEAFF
j_call: TRBJ2-5; d_call: TRBD1; clone_size: -; v_call: TRBV6-6; cdr3_nt: TGTGCCAGCACCGAAGCAGGACAGGGGAAAGAGACCCAGTACTTC; cdr3_aa: CASTEAGQGKETQYF
j_call: TRBJ1-6; d_call: TRBD1; clone_size: -; v_call: TRBV5-1; cdr3_nt: TGCGCCAGCAGCAAAACCGGGACAGGGAGTTCACCCCTCCACTTT; cdr3_aa: CASSKTGTGSSPLHF
j_call: TRBJ1-1; d_call: -; clone_size: -; v_call: TRBV19; cdr3_nt: TGTGCCAGTAGCTCCCAAACGCAGAACACTGAAGCTTTCTTT; cdr3_aa: CASSSQTQNTEAFF
j_call: TRBJ2-1; d_call: TRBD2; clone_size: -; v_call: TRBV10-3; cdr3_nt: TGTGCCATCAGTGCCCCTAGCGGGACTCAGTTCTTC; cdr3_aa: CAISAPSGTQFF
j_call: TRBJ1-4; d_call: -; clone_size: -; v_call: TRBV28; cdr3_nt: TGTGCCAGCAGTTTCCCAACAGGGAATGGTGAAAAACTGTTTTTT; cdr3_aa: CASSFPTGNGEKLFF
j_call: TRBJ1-4; d_call: -; clone_size: -; v_call: TRBV2; cdr3_nt: TGTGCCAGCAGCCTCCCTGGGGAAAAACTGTTTTTT; cdr3_aa: CASSLPGEKLFF
j_call: TRBJ1-5; d_call: TRBD1; clone_size: -; v_call: TRBV18; cdr3_nt: TGTGCCAGCTCACCTGGACAGGGAGTAATCAATCAGCCCCAGCATTTT; cdr3_aa: CASSPGQGVINQPQHF
j_call: TRBJ1-3; d_call: -; clone_size: -; v_call: TRBV2; cdr3_nt: TGTGCCAGCAGTGAACCCCCGACTGGAAACACCATATATTTT; cdr3_aa: CASSEPPTGNTIYF
j_call: TRBJ2-5; d_call: -; clone_size: -; v_call: TRBV15; cdr3_nt: TGTGCCACCAGCAGAGATATGGGGAACGGAGAGACCCAGTACTTC; cdr3_aa: CATSRDMGNGETQYF
j_call: TRBJ1-5; d_call: -; clone_size: -; v_call: TRBV6-1; cdr3_nt: TGTGCCAGCAGTATCGACGATAGGGATCAGCCCCAGCATTTT; cdr3_aa: CASSIDDRDQPQHF
j_call: TRBJ1-2; d_call: TRBD1; clone_size: -; v_call: TRBV6-5; cdr3_nt: TGTGCCAGCAGGACCCCCGGGACAGGGCAGGGGGGCTACACCTTC; cdr3_aa: CASRTPGTGQGGYTF
j_call: TRBJ1-1; d_call: -; clone_size: once; v_call: TRBV19; cdr3_nt: TGTGCCAGTAGTATAGGTTTGGGGAGCACTGAAGCTTTCTTT; cdr3_aa: CASSIGLGSTEAFF
j_call: TRBJ2-6; d_call: -; clone_size: few; v_call: TRBV30; cdr3_nt: TGTGCCTGGAGTGTACCGGTTGGGGCCAACGTCCTGACTTTC; cdr3_aa: CAWSVPVGANVLTF
j_call: TRBJ2-6; d_call: -; clone_size: -; v_call: TRBV18; cdr3_nt: TGTGCCAGCTCACCGGTAGGTGTGACTGGGGCCAACGTCCTGACTTTC; cdr3_aa: CASSPVGVTGANVLTF
j_call: TRBJ2-2; d_call: -; clone_size: -; v_call: TRBV6-1; cdr3_nt: TGTGCCAGCAGTGCTAGGGGGGGAGCGAACACCGGGGAGCTGTTTTTT; cdr3_aa: CASSARGGANTGELFF
j_call: TRBJ2-3; d_call: -; clone_size: -; v_call: TRBV5-1; cdr3_nt: TGCGCCAGCAGCTTGTGGGCTCCGCCAACAGATACGCAGTATTTT; cdr3_aa: CASSLWAPPTDTQYF
j_call: TRBJ2-2; d_call: TRBD1; clone_size: -; v_call: TRBV10-3; cdr3_nt: TGTGCCACGTCCGGGACAGGCGACACCGGGGAGCTGTTTTTT; cdr3_aa: CATSGTGDTGELFF
j_call: TRBJ2-7; d_call: TRBD2; clone_size: medium-sized; v_call: TRBV18; cdr3_nt: TGTGCCAGCTCATCCGGACTAGCGGGAGTGGGAGAGCAGTACTTC; cdr3_aa: CASSSGLAGVGEQYF